What follows are 10 T cell receptor beta chains derived from one specimen sequenced in a study of technical replicates of blood from a handful of donors. The data were produced by immunoSEQ multiplex PCR, yet TCRdb's version contains in-frame clones alone and is incomplete. The sample includes about 48,000 clones, approximately 90% of them seen just once. The sample comprised PBMCs. These receptors came from a human donor in good health. Some clones in this sample may be carry-over from other donors' samples.

The rearrangement uses TRBV5-6 and TRBJ2-5; 8 bases are shared with TRBD2. The trim removed 1 base at V and 11 bases at J, leaving 7 bases unmatched. From germline, CDR1 is SGHDT and CDR2 YYEEEE. The length of the CDR3 is 13 residues. CDR3 DNA: TGTGCCAGCAGCTTGTACGGGGGGGGACTTCAGTACTTC. As protein: CASSLYGGGLQYF.

The J gene is TRBJ2-1, the V gene TRBV5-1; D ambiguous. The CDR3 extends over 13 amino acids. Germline V gives CDR1 SGHRS, CDR2 YFSETQ. Trimming removed 4 bases from V and 9 bases from J, with 14 bases in between. Here the CDR3 DNA reads TGCGCCAGCAGCAAAGACTCTTTCGGTGAGCAGTTCTTC. Translated, it gives CASSKDSFGEQFF.

The rearrangement joins TRBV10-3 to TRBJ1-1, with D possibly TRBD1 on 6 matching bases. The ends were cut back, 8 bases at V and 5 bases at J, with 21 bases in the middle. The length of the CDR3 is 15 residues. The germline V gene has CDR1 ENHRY and CDR2 SYGVKD. CDR3 coding DNA: TGTGCCATCGCCGGGGGGGCGCGAGGTAGGACTGAAGCTTTCTTT. It is translated as CAIAGGARGRTEAFF.

The chain combines TRBV5-1 with TRBJ2-2; the match to TRBD2 covers 9 bases. CDR1 and CDR2 from the germline V gene are SGHRS and YFSETQ. The ends lost 0 bases at V and 7 bases at J; junction bases unmatched: 4. This CDR3 contains 15 residues. For the CDR3, the DNA is TGCGCCAGCAGCTTGGTAGCGGGAGAAGGCGGGGAGCTGTTTTTT. It encodes CASSLVAGEGGELFF.

The rearrangement joins TRBV5-4 to TRBJ2-3; D remains ambiguous. Germline V gene data show CDR1 as SGHNT and CDR2 as YYREEE (reference sequence). The CDR3 covers 18 residues. Deletions cut 3 bases from V and 0 bases from J, with 20 bases between. CDR3 region: CASSWVGGAARSTDTQYF. For the CDR3, the DNA is TGTGCCAGCAGCTGGGTAGGCGGCGCAGCCCGTAGCACAGATACGCAGTATTTT. Combining the CDR3 with reference TRBV5-4 and TRBJ2-3 gives the whole variable domain ETGVTQSPTHLIKTRGQQVTLRCSSQSGHNTVSWYQQALGQGPQFIFQYYREEENGRGNFPPRFSGLQFPNYSSELNVNALELDDSALYLCASSWVGGAARSTDTQYFGPGTRLTVL.

The V gene is TRBV6-1, the J gene TRBJ2-5; perhaps TRBD1 as D (6 bases). The length of the CDR3 is 14 residues. The germline V gene encodes CDR1 MNHNS and CDR2 SASEGT. With 6 bases removed from V and 4 bases from J, the gap between germline ends came to 15 bases. This CDR3 reads CASSRGGFGETQYF. As DNA, the CDR3 is TGTGCCAGCAGCCGAGGGGGATTCGGAGAGACCCAGTACTTC.

The rearrangement links TRBV7-8 to TRBJ2-7, with unresolved D. The CDR3 sequence is 11 residues long. The germline V gene has CDR1 SGHVS and CDR2 FQNEAQ. V was cut by 5 bases and J by 5 bases, with 7 bases left in between. In DNA, the CDR3 is TGTGCCAGCAGCCTCGCGGACGAGCAGTACTTC. Encoded protein: CASSLADEQYF.

The chain combines TRBV6-1 with TRBJ1-2, with no clear D. Germline V gene sequence: CDR1 MNHNS, CDR2 SASEGT. The germline V and J ends were trimmed by 9 bases and 4 bases, with 9 bases remaining between them. The CDR3 is made up of 11 amino acids. The CDR3: CASYTSYGYTF. The CDR3 coding sequence is TGTGCCAGTTATACATCCTATGGCTACACCTTC.

V is TRBV11-3 and J is TRBJ2-7; no clear D gene. The germline V gene has CDR1 SGHNT and CDR2 YENEEA. The V end was cut by 2 bases, the J end by 2 bases, with 13 bases between. The CDR3 runs 15 residues. The CDR3 loop is CASSLNSGQAYEQYF. As DNA, the CDR3 is TGTGCCAGCAGCTTAAATTCCGGTCAGGCCTACGAGCAGTACTTC.

This chain uses TRBV7-2 with TRBJ2-5, with D hard to call. This CDR3 has 12 residues. The germline V gene has CDR1 SGHTA and CDR2 FQGNSA. Trimming left V 2 bases short and J 9 bases short, with 10 bases between. The CDR3 reads CASSLSSSAQYF. DNA for the CDR3: TGTGCCAGCAGCTTATCAAGCTCGGCCCAGTACTTC.